This entry features one TCR beta chain sequence. The sample is drawn from a study of blood T cell repertoires in COVID-19. Trimming took 8 bases from V and 0 from J; bases not matched to a gene: 4. This CDR3 spans 15 amino acids. Germline CDR1 and CDR2: SNHLY and FYNNEI. Clones were read by immunoSEQ multiplex PCR, and TCRdb kept only the in-frame ones, dropping some. The sample lists fewer than 300,000 clones; more than 70% were seen once. The sample consisted of peripheral blood. This rearrangement joins TRBV2 to TRBJ2-6; 7 bases fit TRBD2. This clonotype was sampled from a woman younger than 30 with acute or convalescent COVID-19. The CDR3 loop reads CASPGRASGANVLTF. The CDR3 DNA reads as TGTGCCAGCCCGGGGAGGGCCTCTGGGGCCAACGTCCTGACTTTC.